The clone carrying this T cell receptor beta chain was observed many times. Both TCRalpha and TCRbeta chains were reverse transcribed with V-gene-specific primers. Amplification of TCRs used a constant-region primer and V-primer adapter for around 19 PCR cycles. TCRdb recomputed calls from the reads with MiXCR, one row per CDR3 protein. Among 64,000 or so distinct CDR3 sequences, around 29% were seen once, and the ten largest hold over 8.5%. Trimming removed 4 bases from V and 3 bases from J; junction bases left unmatched: 6. CDR1 KGHDR and CDR2 SFDVKD come from the germline V gene. This CDR3 has 16 residues. The time point here: before trial treatment. The data were obtained in a study of low-dose radiotherapy and immunotherapy resistance in tumors.

The sequenced sample was PBMCs, obtained before treatment. The receptor comes from a female donor with ovarian cancer. The rearrangement joins TRBV24-1 to TRBJ2-1; 9 bases match TRBD1. The chain's CDR3 is CATSEKGQGFYNEQFF. The CDR3 nucleotides read TGTGCCACCAGTGAGAAAGGACAGGGGTTCTACAATGAGCAGTTCTTC.